The T cell receptor beta chain under discussion was sequenced for a study of identical twins. The CDR3 runs to 15 residues. Germline V lookup: CDR1 SNHLY, CDR2 FYNNEI. Trimming removed 0 bases at V and 3 bases at J, with 9 bases between. TCRdb passed the 5' RACE reads through MiXCR, listing each CDR3 protein once. The sample holds approximately 1.8 million distinct CDR3 sequences; around 33% are singletons and the top ten take 0.25% to 0.3%. Ten or more counts support this clonotype. The TCR sequence derives from a newborn girl in good health. This chain uses TRBV2 with TRBJ2-1; D is perhaps TRBD2 (6 bases). Sequences were obtained from cord blood. This CDR3 reads CASSEAEDYYNEQFF. In DNA form, the CDR3 reads TGTGCCAGCAGTGAAGCAGAGGACTACTACAATGAGCAGTTCTTC.